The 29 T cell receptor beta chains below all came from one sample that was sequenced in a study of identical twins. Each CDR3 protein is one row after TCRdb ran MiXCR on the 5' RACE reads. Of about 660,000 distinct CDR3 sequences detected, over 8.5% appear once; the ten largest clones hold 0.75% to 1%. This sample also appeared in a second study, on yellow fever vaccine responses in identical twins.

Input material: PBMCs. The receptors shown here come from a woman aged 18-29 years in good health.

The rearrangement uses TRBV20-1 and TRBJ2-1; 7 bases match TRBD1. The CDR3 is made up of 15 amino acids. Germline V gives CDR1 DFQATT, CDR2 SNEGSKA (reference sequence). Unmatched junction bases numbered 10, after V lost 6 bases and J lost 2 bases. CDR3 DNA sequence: TGCAGTGCCCACGACCGACAGGGACCCTACAATGAGCAGTTCTTC. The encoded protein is CSAHDRQGPYNEQFF.

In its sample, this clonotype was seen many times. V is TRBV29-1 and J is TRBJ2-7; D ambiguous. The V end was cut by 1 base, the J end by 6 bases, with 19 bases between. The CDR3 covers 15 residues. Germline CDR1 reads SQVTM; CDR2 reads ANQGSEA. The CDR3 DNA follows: TGCAGCGTTGAAGCTGCTAGGTCTGGTCTCCCCGAGCAGTACTTC. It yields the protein CSVEAARSGLPEQYF.

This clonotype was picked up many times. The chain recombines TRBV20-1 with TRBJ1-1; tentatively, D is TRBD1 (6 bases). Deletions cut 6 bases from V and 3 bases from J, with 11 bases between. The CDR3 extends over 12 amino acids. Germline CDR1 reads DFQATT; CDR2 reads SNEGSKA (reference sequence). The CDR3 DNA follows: TGCAGTGCCCGGCCAGGGGACACTGAAGCTTTCTTT. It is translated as CSARPGDTEAFF.

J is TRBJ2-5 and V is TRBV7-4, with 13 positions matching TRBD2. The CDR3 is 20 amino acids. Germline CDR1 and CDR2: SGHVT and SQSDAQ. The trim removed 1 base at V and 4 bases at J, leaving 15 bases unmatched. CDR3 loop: CASSLGTSGGKPFLRETQYF. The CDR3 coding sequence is TGTGCCAGCAGCTTAGGGACTAGCGGGGGCAAGCCTTTTCTGCGAGAGACCCAGTACTTC.

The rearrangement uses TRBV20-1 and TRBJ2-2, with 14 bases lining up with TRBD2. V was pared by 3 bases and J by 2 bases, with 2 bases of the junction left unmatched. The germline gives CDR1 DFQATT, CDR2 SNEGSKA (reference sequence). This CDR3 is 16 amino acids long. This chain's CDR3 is CSARTSGGDNTGELFF. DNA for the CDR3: TGCAGTGCTAGGACTAGCGGGGGGGACAACACCGGGGAGCTGTTTTTT.

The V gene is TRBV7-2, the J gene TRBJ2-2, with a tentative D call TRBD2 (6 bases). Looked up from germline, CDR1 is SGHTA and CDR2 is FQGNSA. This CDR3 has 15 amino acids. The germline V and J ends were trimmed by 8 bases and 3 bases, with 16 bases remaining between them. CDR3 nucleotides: TGTGCCAGCCAAGCGGTAGCGGTATACACCGGGGAGCTGTTTTTT. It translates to CASQAVAVYTGELFF.

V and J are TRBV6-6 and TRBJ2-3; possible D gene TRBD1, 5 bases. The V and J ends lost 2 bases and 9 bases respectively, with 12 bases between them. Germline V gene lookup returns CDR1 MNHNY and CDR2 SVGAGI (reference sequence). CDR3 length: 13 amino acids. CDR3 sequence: CASSYPDTFTQYF. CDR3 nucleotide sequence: TGTGCCAGCAGTTACCCGGACACCTTCACGCAGTATTTT.

CDR3 residues: CASSQGGTAREQYF. The CDR3 DNA reads TGTGCCAGCAGCCAGGGGGGGACGGCTCGGGAGCAGTACTTC. This chain connects TRBV3-1 to TRBJ2-7; 7 positions agree with TRBD2. This CDR3 region has 14 residues. CDR1 is LGHDT and CDR2 is YNNKEL in the germline V gene (reference sequence). Losses at the gene ends were 3 bases for V and 7 bases for J; bases not matched to a gene: 9.

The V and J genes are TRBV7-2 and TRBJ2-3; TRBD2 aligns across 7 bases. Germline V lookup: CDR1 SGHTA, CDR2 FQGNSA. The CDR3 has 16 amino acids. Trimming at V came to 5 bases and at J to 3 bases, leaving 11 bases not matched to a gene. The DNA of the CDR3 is TGTGCCAGCAGCCTCGTGGCGGGAGCCGTAACAGATACGCAGTATTTT. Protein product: CASSLVAGAVTDTQYF.

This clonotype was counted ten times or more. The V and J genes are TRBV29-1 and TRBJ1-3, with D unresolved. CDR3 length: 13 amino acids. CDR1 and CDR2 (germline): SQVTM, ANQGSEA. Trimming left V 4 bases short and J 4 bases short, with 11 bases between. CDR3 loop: CSVGRGEGNTIYF. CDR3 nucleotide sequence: TGCAGCGTTGGACGGGGTGAAGGAAACACCATATATTTT.

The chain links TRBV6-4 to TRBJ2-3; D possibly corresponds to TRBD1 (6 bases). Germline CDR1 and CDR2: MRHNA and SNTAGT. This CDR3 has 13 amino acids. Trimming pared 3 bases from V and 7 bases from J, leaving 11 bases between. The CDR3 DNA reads TGTGCCAGCAGTGAGGGGGCCTTATATACGCAGTATTTT. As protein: CASSEGALYTQYF.

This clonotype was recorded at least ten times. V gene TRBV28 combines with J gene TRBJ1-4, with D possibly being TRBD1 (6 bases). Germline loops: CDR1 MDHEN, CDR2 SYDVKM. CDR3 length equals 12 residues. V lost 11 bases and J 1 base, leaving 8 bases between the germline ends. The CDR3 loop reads CAARGTNEKLFF. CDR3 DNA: TGTGCCGCCAGGGGAACTAATGAAAAACTGTTTTTT.

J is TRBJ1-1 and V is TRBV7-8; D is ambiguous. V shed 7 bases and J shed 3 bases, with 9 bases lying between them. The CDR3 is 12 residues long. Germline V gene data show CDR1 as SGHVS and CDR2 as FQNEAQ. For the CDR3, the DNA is TGTGCCAGCACCCCTCAGGACACTGAAGCTTTCTTT. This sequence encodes CASTPQDTEAFF.

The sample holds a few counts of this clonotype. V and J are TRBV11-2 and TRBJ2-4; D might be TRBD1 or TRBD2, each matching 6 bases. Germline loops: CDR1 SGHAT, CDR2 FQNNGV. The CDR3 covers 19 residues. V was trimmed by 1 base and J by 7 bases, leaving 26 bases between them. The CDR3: CASSLVGGERSQGWNIQYF. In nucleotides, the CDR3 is TGTGCCAGCAGCTTAGTAGGAGGGGAGCGGTCCCAGGGGTGGAACATTCAGTACTTC.

The CDR3 here is CASSAGPLDEKLFF. The DNA of the CDR3 is TGTGCCAGCAGCGCCGGGCCCCTTGATGAAAAACTGTTTTTT. The chain joins TRBV7-9 to TRBJ1-4; no reliable D call. The CDR3 covers 14 residues. The germline V and J ends were trimmed by 5 bases and 6 bases, with 13 bases remaining between them. Germline V gene lookup returns CDR1 SEHNR and CDR2 FQNEAQ (reference sequence).

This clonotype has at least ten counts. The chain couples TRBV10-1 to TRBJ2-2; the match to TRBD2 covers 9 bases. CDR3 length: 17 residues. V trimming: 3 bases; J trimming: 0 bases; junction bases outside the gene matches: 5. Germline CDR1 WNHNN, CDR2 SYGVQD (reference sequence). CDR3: CASSDQLAGTNTGELFF. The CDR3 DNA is TGCGCCAGCAGTGACCAACTAGCGGGTACGAACACCGGGGAGCTGTTTTTT.

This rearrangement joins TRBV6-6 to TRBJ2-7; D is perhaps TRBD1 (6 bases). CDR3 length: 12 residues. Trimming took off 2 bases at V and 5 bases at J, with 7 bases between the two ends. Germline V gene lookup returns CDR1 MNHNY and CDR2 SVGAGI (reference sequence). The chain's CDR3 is CASSYGDNEQYF. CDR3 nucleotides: TGTGCCAGCAGTTACGGGGACAACGAGCAGTACTTC.

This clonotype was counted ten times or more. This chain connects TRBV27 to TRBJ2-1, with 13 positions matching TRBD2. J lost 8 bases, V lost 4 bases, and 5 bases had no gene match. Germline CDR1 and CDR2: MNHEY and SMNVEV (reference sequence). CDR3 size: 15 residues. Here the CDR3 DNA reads TGTGCCAGCAGTTGGACTAGCGGGAGTAACTATGAGCAGTTCTTC. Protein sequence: CASSWTSGSNYEQFF.

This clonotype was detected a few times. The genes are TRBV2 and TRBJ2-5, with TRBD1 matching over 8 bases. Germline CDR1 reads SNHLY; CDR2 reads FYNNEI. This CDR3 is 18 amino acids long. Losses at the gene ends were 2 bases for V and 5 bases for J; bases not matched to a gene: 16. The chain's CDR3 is CASSERSGSGGAGETQYF. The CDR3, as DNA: TGTGCCAGCAGTGAAAGGTCTGGCTCAGGGGGCGCGGGGGAGACCCAGTACTTC.

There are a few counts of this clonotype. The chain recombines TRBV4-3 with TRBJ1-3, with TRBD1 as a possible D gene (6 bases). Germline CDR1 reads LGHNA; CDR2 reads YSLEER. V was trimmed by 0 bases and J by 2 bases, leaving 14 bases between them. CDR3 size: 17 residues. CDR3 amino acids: CASSQDGGQNAGNTIYF. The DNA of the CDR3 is TGCGCCAGCAGCCAAGACGGCGGACAGAACGCTGGAAACACCATATATTTT.

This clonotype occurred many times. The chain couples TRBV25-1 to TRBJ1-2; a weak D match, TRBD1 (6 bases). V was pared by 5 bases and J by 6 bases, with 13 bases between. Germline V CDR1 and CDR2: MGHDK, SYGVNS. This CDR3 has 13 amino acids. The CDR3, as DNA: TGTGCCAGCAGTACCGGGGGCCTGGATGGCTACACCTTC. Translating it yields CASSTGGLDGYTF.

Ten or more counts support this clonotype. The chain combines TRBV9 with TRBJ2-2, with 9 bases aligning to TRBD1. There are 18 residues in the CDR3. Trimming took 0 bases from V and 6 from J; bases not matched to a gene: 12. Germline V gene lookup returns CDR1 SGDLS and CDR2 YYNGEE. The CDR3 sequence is CASSVEPATGGFSGELFF. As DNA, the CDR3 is TGTGCCAGCAGCGTAGAGCCAGCGACAGGGGGGTTCTCCGGGGAGCTGTTTTTT. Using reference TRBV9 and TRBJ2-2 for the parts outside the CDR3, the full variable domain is DSGVTQTPKHLITATGQRVTLRCSPRSGDLSVYWYQQSLDQGLQFLIQYYNGEERAKGNILERFSAQQFPDLHSELNLSSLELGDSALYFCASSVEPATGGFSGELFFGEGSRLTVL.

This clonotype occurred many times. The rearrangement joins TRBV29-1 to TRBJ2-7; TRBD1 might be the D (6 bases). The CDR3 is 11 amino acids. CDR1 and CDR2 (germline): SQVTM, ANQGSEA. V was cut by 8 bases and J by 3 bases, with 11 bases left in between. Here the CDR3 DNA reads TGCAGCTATAAGGACAGCTACGAGCAGTACTTC. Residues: CSYKDSYEQYF.

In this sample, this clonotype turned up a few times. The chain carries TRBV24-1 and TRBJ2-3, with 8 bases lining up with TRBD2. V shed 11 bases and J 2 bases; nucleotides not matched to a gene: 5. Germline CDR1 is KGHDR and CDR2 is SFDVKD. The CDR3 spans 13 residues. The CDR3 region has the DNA TGTGCCATTAGCGGGAAAACCACAGATACGCAGTATTTT. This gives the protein CAISGKTTDTQYF.

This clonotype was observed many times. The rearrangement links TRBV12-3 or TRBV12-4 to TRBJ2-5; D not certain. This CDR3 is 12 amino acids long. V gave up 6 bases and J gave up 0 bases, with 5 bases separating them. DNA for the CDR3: TGTGCCAGCAGCTCCCACCAAGAGACCCAGTACTTC. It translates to CASSSHQETQYF.

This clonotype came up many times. CDR3 residues: CASSQVRGDYNEQFF. The CDR3 region has the DNA TGTGCCAGCAGCCAAGTACGAGGTGATTACAATGAGCAGTTCTTC. The chain joins TRBV4-2 to TRBJ2-1; D remains unclear. Trimming stripped 1 base from V and 4 bases from J, with 11 bases between. The CDR3 runs to 15 residues. Germline V gene data show CDR1 as LGHNA and CDR2 as YNFKEQ.

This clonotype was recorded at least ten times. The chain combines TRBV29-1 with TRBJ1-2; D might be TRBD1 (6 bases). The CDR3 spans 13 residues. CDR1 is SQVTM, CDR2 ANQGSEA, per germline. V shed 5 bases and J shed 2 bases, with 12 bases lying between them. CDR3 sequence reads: CSVSGGPNYGYTF. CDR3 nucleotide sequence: TGCAGCGTTTCGGGGGGCCCCAACTATGGCTACACCTTC.

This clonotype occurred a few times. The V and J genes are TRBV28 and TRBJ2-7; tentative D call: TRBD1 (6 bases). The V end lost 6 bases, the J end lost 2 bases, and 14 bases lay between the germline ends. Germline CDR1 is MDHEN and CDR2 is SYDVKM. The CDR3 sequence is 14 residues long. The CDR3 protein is CASSIQGFTYEQYF. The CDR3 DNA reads TGTGCCAGCAGCATTCAGGGGTTTACCTACGAGCAGTACTTC.

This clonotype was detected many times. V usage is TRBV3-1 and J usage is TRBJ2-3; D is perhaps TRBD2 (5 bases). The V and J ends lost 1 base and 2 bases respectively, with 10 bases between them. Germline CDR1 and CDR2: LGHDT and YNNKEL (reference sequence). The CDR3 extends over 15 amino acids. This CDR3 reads CASSQVQRPTDTQYF. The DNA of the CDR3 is TGTGCCAGCAGCCAAGTTCAGCGGCCCACAGATACGCAGTATTTT.